Below are 6 T cell receptor beta chains sequenced from a single sample in a study of PD-1 blockade in classical Hodgkin lymphoma. Every patient experienced relapse after autologous stem cell transplantation, and brentuximab vedotin exposure varied. Generated by immunoSEQ multiplex PCR, the TCRdb table keeps only in-frame clones and is missing some. The sample has about 94,000 clones; nearly 90% are singletons. The sample consisted of peripheral blood mononuclear cells (PBMCs), taken before the second cycle of nivolumab. All receptors come from a human donor with classical Hodgkin lymphoma.

This clone came up once. The gene calls are TRBV27 and TRBJ2-1, with 12 bases matching TRBD2. CDR1 and CDR2 from the germline V gene are MNHEY and SMNVEV (reference sequence). J was trimmed by 6 bases and V by 5 bases; bases with no gene match: 5. The CDR3 totals 15 residues. The CDR3 DNA is TGTGCCAGCAGTCTAGCGGGGGGGCCTCGCAATGAGCAGTTCTTC. Amino acids: CASSLAGGPRNEQFF.

The V gene is TRBV28, the J gene TRBJ2-7; a possible D gene is TRBD2 (6 bases). This CDR3 has 14 residues. Trimming cost V 1 base and J 5 bases, with 12 bases left between them. CDR1 and CDR2 from the germline V gene are MDHEN and SYDVKM. CDR3 sequence: CASSLFGGADEQYF. As DNA, the CDR3 is TGTGCCAGCAGTTTATTCGGAGGGGCAGACGAGCAGTACTTC.

This chain joins TRBV6-5 and TRBJ2-1; D gene uncertain. CDR3 size: 16 residues. Per the germline V gene, CDR1 is MNHEY and CDR2 is SVGAGI. V dropped 3 bases and J dropped 5 bases, with 17 bases sitting between them. CDR3 sequence: CASSYLDHIKNNEQFF. CDR3 nucleotide sequence: TGTGCCAGCAGTTATCTCGATCACATCAAAAACAATGAGCAGTTCTTC.

This sequence joins TRBV28 and TRBJ2-7; a weak D match, TRBD2 (5 bases). V was trimmed by 2 bases and J by 2 bases, leaving 13 bases between them. This CDR3 comprises 15 residues. CDR1 is MDHEN and CDR2 is SYDVKM in the germline V gene. The CDR3 spells CASSLGGGSTYEQYF. The DNA for the CDR3 is TGTGCCAGCAGTTTAGGCGGCGGGTCTACCTACGAGCAGTACTTC.

Here the CDR3 DNA reads TGTGCCAGCTCACGGGACATTAACACTGAAGCTTTCTTT. Protein: CASSRDINTEAFF. The chain employs TRBV18 and TRBJ1-1, with D maybe TRBD1 (6 bases). CDR3 length equals 13 residues. V was cut by 4 bases and J by 2 bases, with 8 bases left in between. CDR1 KGHSH and CDR2 LQKENI come from the germline V gene.

The table lists this clone with a few counts. The V call is TRBV27, the J call TRBJ2-7, with D possibly TRBD1 on 5 matching bases. Germline CDR1 MNHEY, CDR2 SMNVEV (reference sequence). The V gene lost 2 bases and the J gene lost 2 bases, with 16 bases spanning the gap. The CDR3 runs to 16 residues. This CDR3 reads CASSLGPGRATYEQYF. In nucleotides, the CDR3 is TGTGCCAGCAGTTTAGGTCCGGGCAGGGCGACCTACGAGCAGTACTTC.